A single sample gave rise to the 5 T cell receptor beta chains below, sequenced in a study of T cell changes during pregnancy in multiple sclerosis. The data were produced by immunoSEQ multiplex PCR, yet TCRdb's version contains in-frame clones alone and is incomplete. The sample lists about 40,000 clones, roughly 90% occurring once. Sequenced material: CD8+ T cells from peripheral blood mononuclear cells, taken before pregnancy. The receptors originated from a female donor with multiple sclerosis, enrolled in a pregnancy study.

V gene TRBV7-8 combines with J gene TRBJ2-2, with a possible D match to TRBD2 (5 bases). The V end was cut by 3 bases, the J end by 3 bases, with 14 bases between. The CDR3 consists of 16 residues. CDR1 is SGHVS, CDR2 FQNEAQ, per germline. The CDR3 reads CASSFRMRVDTGELFF. CDR3 bases: TGTGCCAGCAGCTTTAGGATGCGGGTCGACACCGGGGAGCTGTTTTTT.

This chain connects TRBV27 to TRBJ2-5; 9 nucleotides line up with TRBD1. The CDR3 has 13 amino acids. After removal of 5 bases from V and 2 bases from J, the junction contained 0 bases not matched to a gene. Per germline, CDR1 MNHEY and CDR2 SMNVEV (reference sequence). The CDR3 here is CASSGTGQETQYF. CDR3 in DNA: TGTGCCAGCAGTGGGACAGGGCAAGAGACCCAGTACTTC.

This chain links TRBV11-2 with TRBJ2-3, with 8 nucleotides matching TRBD1. CDR1 and CDR2 from the germline V gene are SGHAT and FQNNGV. With V trimmed by 4 bases and J by 4 bases, 13 bases remained unmatched. The CDR3 extends over 17 amino acids. The CDR3 DNA follows: TGTGCCAGCAGCTCGCGCTGGGACAGGAGGGCGTCAGATACGCAGTATTTT. Encoded protein: CASSSRWDRRASDTQYF.

This clone appeared once. The chain recombines TRBV29-1 with TRBJ2-7; weak D call: TRBD1 (5 bases). CDR1 SQVTM and CDR2 ANQGSEA come from the germline V gene. V was trimmed by 3 bases and J by 2 bases, leaving 8 bases between them. This CDR3 contains 12 residues. CDR3 nucleotide sequence: TGCAGCGTTGAGGGCAGGGCCTACGAGCAGTACTTC. Amino acids: CSVEGRAYEQYF.

The chain links TRBV25-1 to TRBJ2-2; 13 bases are shared with TRBD2. The length of the CDR3 is 16 residues. Germline trimming cut 6 bases from V and 0 bases from J; bases unmatched to any gene: 1. CDR1 and CDR2 (germline): MGHDK, SYGVNS. CDR3 residues: CASSGLAGANTGELFF. CDR3 nucleotides: TGTGCCAGCAGCGGACTAGCGGGGGCGAACACCGGGGAGCTGTTTTTT.